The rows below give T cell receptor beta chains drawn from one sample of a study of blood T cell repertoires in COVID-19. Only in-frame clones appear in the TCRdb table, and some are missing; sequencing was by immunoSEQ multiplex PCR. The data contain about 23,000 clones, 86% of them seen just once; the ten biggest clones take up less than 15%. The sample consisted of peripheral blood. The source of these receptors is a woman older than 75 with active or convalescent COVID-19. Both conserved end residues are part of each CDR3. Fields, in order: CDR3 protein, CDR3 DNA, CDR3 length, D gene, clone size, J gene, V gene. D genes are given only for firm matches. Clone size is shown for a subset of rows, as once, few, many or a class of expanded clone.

CDR3aa: CASSVTNVPYGYTF
CDR3nt: TGTGCCAGCAGCGTAACAAATGTTCCCTATGGCTACACCTTC
len: 14
d_gene: -
abundance: -
j_gene: TRBJ1-2
v_gene: TRBV9

CDR3aa: CASSQDISGNTIYF
CDR3nt: TGTGCCAGCAGCCAAGACATCTCTGGAAACACCATATATTTT
len: 14
d_gene: -
abundance: -
j_gene: TRBJ1-3
v_gene: TRBV5-4

CDR3aa: CASSPAPYRGRGDNSPLHF
CDR3nt: TGTGCCAGCAGCCCAGCCCCATACAGGGGGCGAGGTGATAATTCACCCCTCCACTTT
len: 19
d_gene: TRBD1
abundance: -
j_gene: TRBJ1-6
v_gene: TRBV7-2

CDR3aa: CASRLTGVNYGYTF
CDR3nt: TGTGCCAGCAGACTTACAGGGGTTAACTATGGCTACACCTTC
len: 14
d_gene: TRBD1
abundance: -
j_gene: TRBJ1-2
v_gene: TRBV7-9

CDR3aa: CASSDSGGATDTQYF
CDR3nt: TGTGCCAGCAGTGACAGCGGGGGGGCCACAGATACGCAGTATTTT
len: 15
d_gene: TRBD2
abundance: -
j_gene: TRBJ2-3
v_gene: TRBV6-4

CDR3aa: CASSELAGGWTGELFF
CDR3nt: TGTGCCAGCAGTGAATTGGCGGGGGGCTGGACCGGGGAGCTGTTTTTT
len: 16
d_gene: TRBD2
abundance: -
j_gene: TRBJ2-2
v_gene: TRBV6-1

CDR3aa: CASSPGMANQPQHF
CDR3nt: TGCGCCAGCAGTCCAGGGATGGCCAATCAGCCCCAGCATTTT
len: 14
d_gene: -
abundance: few
j_gene: TRBJ1-5
v_gene: TRBV5-1

CDR3aa: CASGRNSPLHF
CDR3nt: TGTGCCAGCGGTCGGAATTCACCCCTCCACTTT
len: 11
d_gene: -
abundance: few
j_gene: TRBJ1-6
v_gene: TRBV28

CDR3aa: CASSYSISDPRLPYF
CDR3nt: TGTGCCAGCAGTTACTCGATAAGCGATCCGCGACTCCCGTACTTC
len: 15
d_gene: -
abundance: -
j_gene: TRBJ2-7
v_gene: TRBV6-5

CDR3aa: CASSLGAGTDTQYF
CDR3nt: TGTGCCAGCAGCTTAGGGGCAGGCACAGATACGCAGTATTTT
len: 14
d_gene: -
abundance: -
j_gene: TRBJ2-3
v_gene: TRBV7-6

CDR3aa: CASIKIAGVYNEQFF
CDR3nt: TGTGCCAGCATTAAGATAGCGGGGGTATACAATGAGCAGTTCTTC
len: 15
d_gene: TRBD2
abundance: -
j_gene: TRBJ2-1
v_gene: TRBV27

CDR3aa: CASSHWTAGGSGKNIQYF
CDR3nt: TGTGCCAGTAGTCATTGGACTGCCGGGGGGAGCGGCAAAAACATTCAGTACTTC
len: 18
d_gene: TRBD2
abundance: -
j_gene: TRBJ2-4
v_gene: TRBV19

CDR3aa: CASSRDRAGELFF
CDR3nt: TGTGCCAGCAGCCGGGACAGGGCCGGGGAGCTGTTTTTT
len: 13
d_gene: TRBD1
abundance: -
j_gene: TRBJ2-2
v_gene: TRBV3-1/TRBV3-2

CDR3aa: CASSFISGTNLYNEQFF
CDR3nt: TGTGCCAGCAGCTTTATATCTGGGACTAACCTCTACAATGAGCAGTTCTTC
len: 17
d_gene: TRBD2
abundance: -
j_gene: TRBJ2-1
v_gene: TRBV5-4

CDR3aa: CASSVEPGQGSDTQYF
CDR3nt: TGTGCCAGCAGCGTCGAACCGGGACAGGGCTCAGATACGCAGTATTTT
len: 16
d_gene: TRBD1
abundance: -
j_gene: TRBJ2-3
v_gene: TRBV9

CDR3aa: CASSILSEANYGYTF
CDR3nt: TGCGCCAGCAGCATCCTTAGTGAAGCGAACTATGGCTACACCTTC
len: 15
d_gene: -
abundance: -
j_gene: TRBJ1-2
v_gene: TRBV5-1

CDR3aa: CASSPPGTANTGELFF
CDR3nt: TGTGCCAGCTCACCACCCGGGACAGCGAACACCGGGGAGCTGTTTTTT
len: 16
d_gene: TRBD1
abundance: once
j_gene: TRBJ2-2
v_gene: TRBV18

CDR3aa: CASSLPGRDSPLHF
CDR3nt: TGTGCCAGCAGCTTACCAGGGCGCGATTCACCCCTCCACTTT
len: 14
d_gene: -
abundance: -
j_gene: TRBJ1-6
v_gene: TRBV11-2

CDR3aa: CASSFRDINTGELFF
CDR3nt: TGTGCCAGCAGCTTTAGGGACATAAACACCGGGGAGCTGTTTTTT
len: 15
d_gene: -
abundance: few
j_gene: TRBJ2-2
v_gene: TRBV11-1

CDR3aa: CASSQDRGGAYYGYTF
CDR3nt: TGCGCCAGCAGCCAAGATCGAGGGGGCGCCTACTATGGCTACACCTTC
len: 16
d_gene: TRBD1
abundance: -
j_gene: TRBJ1-2
v_gene: TRBV4-3

CDR3aa: CASSYSGTGGSYEQYF
CDR3nt: TGTGCCAGCAGTTACTCGGGGACAGGGGGTTCCTACGAGCAGTACTTC
len: 16
d_gene: TRBD1
abundance: -
j_gene: TRBJ2-7
v_gene: TRBV6-5

CDR3aa: CASSNRGSTDTQYF
CDR3nt: TGTGCCAGCAGTAACCGGGGAAGCACAGATACGCAGTATTTT
len: 14
d_gene: -
abundance: once
j_gene: TRBJ2-3
v_gene: TRBV6-5

CDR3aa: CASSLLGAPGAEAFF
CDR3nt: TGTGCCAGCAGTTTACTGGGGGCGCCTGGGGCTGAAGCTTTCTTT
len: 15
d_gene: -
abundance: -
j_gene: TRBJ1-1
v_gene: TRBV27

CDR3aa: CASSLATQETQYF
CDR3nt: TGTGCCAGCAGCTTAGCCACTCAAGAGACCCAGTACTTC
len: 13
d_gene: -
abundance: -
j_gene: TRBJ2-5
v_gene: TRBV7-2

CDR3aa: CASSLFGSGSTTDTQYF
CDR3nt: TGCGCCAGCAGCTTGTTCGGTAGCGGGTCCACCACAGATACGCAGTATTTT
len: 17
d_gene: TRBD2
abundance: few
j_gene: TRBJ2-3
v_gene: TRBV5-1

CDR3aa: CASSSTYNEQFF
CDR3nt: TGTGCCAGCAGCTCGACTTACAATGAGCAGTTCTTC
len: 12
d_gene: -
abundance: -
j_gene: TRBJ2-1
v_gene: TRBV7-6